These T cell receptor beta chains were read from a single sample in a study of OX40 agonist ivuxolimab in advanced cancers. Sequencing used immunoSEQ multiplex PCR; TCRdb keeps in-frame clones, though not all of them. The sample yields over 150,000 clones, 90% to 95% seen once. The sample consisted of CD4+ or CD8+ T cells sorted from blood, taken in a trial of the OX40 agonist ivuxolimab. The receptors derive from an adult with an advanced solid tumor such as melanoma, head and neck, liver or kidney cancer. CDR3s include the opening cysteine and the closing phenylalanine or tryptophan. A D gene is named only where the DNA matches it firmly. Only some rows state a clone size, as once, few, many or a class for expanded clones.

>TRBJ2-1|.|TRBV4-1|.
CASRAAVRNEQFF
TGCGCCAGCAGGGCCGCAGTTCGCAATGAGCAGTTCTTC
>TRBJ1-4|few|TRBV4-1|.
CASSQGWGADEKLFF
TGCGCCAGCAGCCAAGGTTGGGGGGCTGATGAAAAACTGTTTTTT
>TRBJ2-7|.|TRBV6-5|TRBD2
CASINPSGGNYEQYF
TGTGCCAGCATCAACCCTAGCGGGGGGAACTACGAGCAGTACTTC
>TRBJ2-1|.|TRBV30|TRBD2
CAWLRGLAEGDEQFF
TGTGCCTGGCTAAGGGGACTAGCGGAGGGGGATGAGCAGTTCTTC
>TRBJ1-2|.|TRBV28|.
CASRTGHVYGYTF
TGTGCCAGCAGGACGGGCCATGTCTATGGCTACACCTTC
>TRBJ2-1|.|TRBV11-2|.
CASSLGPGFNDEQFF
TGTGCCAGCAGCCTGGGGCCAGGGTTCAACGATGAGCAGTTCTTC
>TRBJ1-1|.|TRBV10-3|TRBD1
CAISDPDRGTEAFF
TGTGCCATCAGTGACCCTGACAGGGGCACTGAAGCTTTCTTT
>TRBJ1-1|.|TRBV10-1|.
CASSPAVNTEAFF
TGCGCCAGCAGTCCGGCGGTCAACACTGAAGCTTTCTTT
>TRBJ1-2|once|TRBV4-1|.
CASSQAETESANYGYTF
TGCGCCAGCAGCCAAGCAGAGACAGAATCAGCTAACTATGGCTACACCTTC
>TRBJ1-5|.|TRBV28|.
CASSPMGIQSIHSNQPQHF
TGTGCCAGCAGCCCAATGGGGATCCAGTCAATCCATAGCAATCAGCCCCAGCATTTT
>TRBJ1-5|.|TRBV10-3|.
CAISEGMGNQPQHF
TGTGCCATCAGTGAGGGTATGGGCAATCAGCCCCAGCATTTT
>TRBJ1-1|once|TRBV4-3|.
CASSQGRRAGSINEAFF
TGCGCCAGCAGCCAGGGCCGTAGGGCAGGTAGCATTAATGAAGCTTTCTTT
>TRBJ2-6|.|TRBV5-4|.
CASSLGRVGANVLTF
TGTGCCAGCAGCTTGGGTAGGGTTGGGGCCAACGTCCTGACTTTC
>TRBJ1-5|.|TRBV4-1|TRBD1
CASSRNTLRGPWNQPQHF
TGCGCCAGCAGCCGGAACACACTCAGGGGGCCTTGGAATCAGCCCCAGCATTTT
>TRBJ1-2|.|TRBV6-5|.
CASSYSKAGNYGYTF
TGTGCCAGCAGTTACTCGAAGGCAGGAAACTATGGCTACACCTTC
>TRBJ2-2|.|TRBV28|.
CASSKGYWETGELFF
TGTGCCAGCAGTAAGGGCTACTGGGAGACCGGGGAGCTGTTTTTT
>TRBJ2-2|.|TRBV7-6|TRBD2
CASSLWRSPSSGRRGDTGELFF
TGTGCCAGCAGCTTATGGCGGTCCCCGTCTAGCGGGAGGCGAGGGGACACCGGGGAGCTGTTTTTT
>TRBJ2-1|.|TRBV10-2|TRBD2
CASSEWGGADNEQFF
TGCGCCAGCAGTGAGTGGGGAGGGGCCGACAATGAGCAGTTCTTC
>TRBJ2-1|.|TRBV7-8|.
CASGRTASNNEQFF
TGTGCCAGCGGGAGGACAGCCTCCAACAATGAGCAGTTCTTC
>TRBJ2-7|.|TRBV21-1|.
CASSLPCWHPKTEQYF
TGTGCCAGCAGCTTACCCTGTTGGCACCCCAAGACCGAGCAGTACTTC
>TRBJ2-3|.|TRBV18|TRBD2
CASSPNTGGQDTQYF
TGTGCCAGCTCACCCAATACGGGGGGGCAAGATACGCAGTATTTT
>TRBJ2-3|.|TRBV6-6|.
CASRGGPSTDTQYF
TGTGCCAGCCGAGGGGGACCAAGCACAGATACGCAGTATTTT
>TRBJ1-1|once|TRBV6-6|.
CASSYWTANTEAFF
TGTGCCAGCAGTTACTGGACAGCGAACACTGAAGCTTTCTTT
>TRBJ2-6|.|TRBV10-3|.
CAISESGGSGANVLTF
TGTGCCATCAGTGAGTCGGGGGGCTCTGGGGCCAACGTCCTGACTTTC
>TRBJ1-6|.|TRBV10-3|.
CAIKQGVDSPLHF
TGTGCCATCAAACAGGGTGTGGATTCACCCCTCCACTTT
>TRBJ2-3|.|TRBV6-5|.
CASSYSPGSTDTQYF
TGTGCCAGCAGTTACTCACCAGGAAGCACAGATACGCAGTATTTT
>TRBJ2-1|.|TRBV6-5|.
CAAREGLGEQFF
TGTGCCGCCCGGGAAGGTCTGGGGGAGCAGTTCTTC
>TRBJ1-1|.|TRBV5-1|.
CASSLGHLNTEAFF
TGCGCCAGCAGCTTGGGACACCTGAACACTGAAGCTTTCTTT
>TRBJ1-5|.|TRBV4-1|.
CASSQAGSNQPQHF
TGCGCCAGCAGCCAAGCGGGTAGCAATCAGCCCCAGCATTTT
>TRBJ2-2|.|TRBV5-1|.
CASSFWGLSGELFF
TGCGCCAGCAGCTTCTGGGGGCTTAGCGGGGAGCTGTTTTTT
>TRBJ2-1|.|TRBV29-1|.
CSARSPGDEQFF
TGCAGCGCTCGATCCCCGGGGGATGAGCAGTTCTTC
>TRBJ1-3|.|TRBV7-6|.
CASSLAQEEGSGNTIYF
TGTGCCAGCAGCTTAGCGCAGGAGGAGGGGTCTGGAAACACCATATATTTT
>TRBJ1-1|once|TRBV27|.
CASTKNGGDTEAFF
TGTGCCAGCACAAAGAATGGGGGGGACACTGAAGCTTTCTTT
>TRBJ1-1|.|TRBV6-1|.
CASTHLGVNTEAFF
TGTGCCAGCACCCACCTCGGGGTGAACACTGAAGCTTTCTTT
>TRBJ1-2|.|TRBV7-2|.
CASSAGTIYGYTF
TGTGCCAGCAGCGCCGGGACAATTTATGGCTACACCTTC
>TRBJ1-2|.|TRBV7-3|.
CASSSRGQGRGYTF
TGTGCCAGCAGCTCCCGCGGGCAGGGGAGAGGCTACACCTTC
>TRBJ1-1|.|TRBV6-1|TRBD1
CASSGIPGQGTEAFF
TGTGCCAGCAGCGGAATCCCGGGACAGGGCACTGAAGCTTTCTTT
>TRBJ1-4|.|TRBV6-6|.
CASRDTGNEKLFF
TGTGCCAGCAGGGACACGGGGAATGAAAAACTGTTTTTT
>TRBJ2-1|.|TRBV19|TRBD1
CASSRALPGQLAYNEQFF
TGTGCCAGTAGTAGGGCCCTTCCGGGACAGCTAGCCTACAATGAGCAGTTCTTC
>TRBJ2-1|.|TRBV30|TRBD2
CAWNPGRAYNEQFF
TGTGCCTGGAACCCCGGGAGGGCCTACAATGAGCAGTTCTTC
>TRBJ1-6|.|TRBV19|TRBD1
CASSLRGYRAPLHF
TGTGCCAGTAGTCTCAGGGGGTATAGGGCACCCCTCCACTTT
>TRBJ1-2|once|TRBV4-3|.
CASSPQIVRESYGYTF
TGCGCCAGCAGCCCCCAGATAGTTAGGGAATCCTATGGCTACACCTTC
>TRBJ2-2|.|TRBV9|TRBD2
CASSASWSGGTGELFF
TGTGCCAGCAGCGCTAGCTGGAGCGGGGGTACCGGGGAGCTGTTTTTT
>TRBJ2-7|.|TRBV18|TRBD1
CASSQRDSPGQYF
TGTGCCAGCTCACAAAGGGACAGCCCGGGGCAGTACTTC
>TRBJ2-5|.|TRBV6-1|TRBD1
CASSLTGTGFETQYF
TGTGCCAGCAGTTTAACCGGGACAGGGTTCGAGACCCAGTACTTC
>TRBJ1-4|.|TRBV28|.
CASRGSLYEKLFF
TGTGCCAGCAGGGGGAGCCTTTATGAAAAACTGTTTTTT
>TRBJ1-2|once|TRBV4-1|.
CASSPRDGHGYTF
TGCGCCAGCAGCCCCCGGGACGGGCATGGCTACACCTTC
>TRBJ1-4|.|TRBV5-1|.
CASSLGPGANEKLFF
TGCGCCAGCAGCTTGGGCCCTGGGGCTAATGAAAAACTGTTTTTT
>TRBJ2-7|.|TRBV9|.
CASSVRPGLAYEQYF
TGTGCCAGCAGCGTACGGCCAGGGCTGGCCTACGAGCAGTACTTC
>TRBJ2-3|.|TRBV6-1|.
CASSVGGAADTQYF
TGTGCCAGCAGTGTGGGGGGGGCGGCAGATACGCAGTATTTT
>TRBJ1-1|.|TRBV6-1|TRBD1
CASSAPGTGRLNTEAFF
TGTGCCAGCAGTGCCCCTGGGACAGGGAGGCTGAACACTGAAGCTTTCTTT
>TRBJ1-6|.|TRBV5-4|TRBD1
CASRDRGSPLHF
TGTGCCAGCAGGGACAGGGGTTCACCCCTCCACTTT
>TRBJ1-1|.|TRBV9|.
CASSVDVAGKAFF
TGTGCCAGCAGCGTAGATGTAGCGGGGAAAGCTTTCTTT
>TRBJ1-2|.|TRBV4-1|.
CASSQEGRGPYGYTF
TGCGCCAGCAGCCAAGAGGGGCGGGGTCCCTATGGCTACACCTTC